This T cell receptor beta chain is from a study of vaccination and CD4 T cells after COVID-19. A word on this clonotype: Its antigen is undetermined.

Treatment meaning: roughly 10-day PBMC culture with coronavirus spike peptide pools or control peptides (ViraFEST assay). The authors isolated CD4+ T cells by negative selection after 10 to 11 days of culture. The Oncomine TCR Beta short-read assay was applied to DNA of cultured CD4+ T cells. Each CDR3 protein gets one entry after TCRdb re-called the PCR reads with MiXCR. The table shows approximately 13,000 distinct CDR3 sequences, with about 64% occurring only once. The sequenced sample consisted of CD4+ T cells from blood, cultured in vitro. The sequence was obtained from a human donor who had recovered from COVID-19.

The CDR3 bases are TGCAGTGCTAGAGCCCCCGGGTCGGAAATCTACGAGCAGTACTTC. Amino acid sequence: CSARAPGSEIYEQYF. The chain couples TRBV20-1 to TRBJ2-7; D is ambiguous. There are 15 residues in the CDR3. From germline, CDR1 is DFQATT and CDR2 SNEGSKA (reference sequence). Trimming removed 1 base at V and 3 bases at J, with 16 bases between.